A selection of T cell receptor beta chains follows, all from one sample in a study of cytomegalovirus exposure and HLA in healthy donors. Sequencing was performed with immunoSEQ multiplex PCR; in TCRdb, only in-frame clones are kept and a portion is missing. This sample carries roughly 160,000 clones, roughly 84% of them seen once, and the ten largest clones take approximately 2.5%. The sequenced sample consisted of PBMCs. These TCRs come from a man younger than 45 in good health and CMV-seropositive. Each CDR3 is given with its conserved first and last residue. The D gene is left open where the match is weak. Where a row states a size, it is once, few, many or the class of an expanded clone; other rows omit it.

v_call	j_call	clone_size	d_call	cdr3_aa	cdr3_nt
TRBV5-1	TRBJ2-1	once	TRBD2	CASSLVGLAVSNEQFF	TGCGCCAGCAGCTTGGTCGGACTAGCGGTCTCTAATGAGCAGTTCTTC
TRBV6-4	TRBJ1-6	-	-	CASSDLGFGNSPLHF	TGTGCCAGCAGTGACCTAGGTTTTGGTAATTCACCCCTCCACTTT
TRBV5-1	TRBJ2-1	-	-	CASSLADWLNEQFF	TGCGCCAGCAGCTTGGCTGACTGGTTGAATGAGCAGTTCTTC
TRBV6-1	TRBJ1-2	-	-	CASNRDGYTF	TGTGCCAGCAATCGGGATGGCTACACCTTC
TRBV25-1	TRBJ2-2	-	TRBD2	CASSGTSDTGELFF	TGTGCCAGCAGTGGGACTAGCGACACCGGGGAGCTGTTTTTT
TRBV5-6	TRBJ2-3	-	TRBD1	CASSPLAGTADTQYF	TGTGCCAGCAGCCCTCTAGCCGGGACAGCAGATACGCAGTATTTT
TRBV19	TRBJ2-1	few	-	CASSIGTYNEQFF	TGTGCCAGTAGTATAGGAACTTACAATGAGCAGTTCTTC
TRBV7-3	TRBJ1-1	-	TRBD1	CASSLGGTGAVAEAFF	TGTGCCAGCAGCTTAGGCGGGACAGGGGCGGTTGCTGAAGCTTTCTTT
TRBV11-1	TRBJ2-7	-	-	CASSLRRAYEQYF	TGTGCCAGCAGCTTGAGGAGGGCCTACGAGCAGTACTTC
TRBV9	TRBJ1-2	-	TRBD1	CASSVGPTRGQGIYGYTF	TGTGCCAGCAGCGTAGGTCCGACTAGAGGACAGGGGATTTACGGCTACACCTTC
TRBV11-1	TRBJ2-2	-	-	CASSLVRGNTGELFF	TGTGCCAGCAGCTTAGTGAGAGGGAACACCGGGGAGCTGTTTTTT
TRBV7-6	TRBJ1-1	-	TRBD1	CASSSGQGAGTEAFF	TGTGCCAGCAGCTCCGGACAGGGGGCCGGCACTGAAGCTTTCTTT
TRBV19	TRBJ2-1	-	-	CASSPWGQDEQFF	TGTGCCAGTAGCCCCTGGGGGCAGGATGAGCAGTTCTTC
TRBV6-5	TRBJ1-2	-	TRBD1	CASRTGTGAYGYTF	TGTGCCAGCAGGACCGGGACAGGGGCCTATGGCTACACCTTC
TRBV6-6	TRBJ1-2	-	-	CASSGEWRDGYTF	TGTGCCAGCAGTGGAGAGTGGCGCGATGGCTACACCTTC
TRBV18	TRBJ1-1	-	TRBD1	CASSPTGARNTEAFF	TGTGCCAGCTCACCCACAGGGGCCCGGAACACTGAAGCTTTCTTT
TRBV6-6	TRBJ2-2	-	TRBD1	CASKVWQGDTGELFF	TGTGCCAGCAAGGTTTGGCAGGGGGACACCGGGGAGCTGTTTTTT
TRBV19	TRBJ2-1	-	TRBD2	CASSRGIGPSGRGDEQFF	TGTGCCAGTAGTAGGGGGATCGGGCCTAGCGGGAGAGGGGATGAGCAGTTCTTC
TRBV5-1	TRBJ2-2	-	TRBD1	CASYRDRGTGELFF	TGCGCCAGCTACCGGGACAGGGGGACCGGGGAGCTGTTTTTT
TRBV7-2	TRBJ1-2	-	-	CASSLGYRDGAGYTF	TGTGCCAGCAGCTTAGGCTACAGGGATGGGGCTGGCTACACCTTC
TRBV30	TRBJ1-2	-	-	CAWSVQVRVSYTF	TGTGCCTGGTCTGTGCAGGTGCGGGTGAGCTACACCTTC
TRBV9	TRBJ1-1	-	TRBD1	CASSAQGEANTEAFF	TGTGCCAGCAGCGCCCAGGGGGAGGCGAACACTGAAGCTTTCTTT
TRBV27	TRBJ1-1	-	TRBD1	CASSYPGGEAFF	TGTGCCAGCAGTTACCCAGGGGGTGAAGCTTTCTTT
TRBV9	TRBJ2-2	-	TRBD2	CASSVTLAGVTGELFF	TGTGCCAGCAGCGTAACGCTAGCGGGAGTGACCGGGGAGCTGTTTTTT
TRBV6-6	TRBJ2-3	-	-	CASSHLGLDTQYF	TGTGCCAGCAGCCACCTAGGCCTGGATACGCAGTATTTT
TRBV5-1	TRBJ2-1	-	-	CASSLAWRLATDNEQFF	TGCGCCAGCAGCTTGGCCTGGAGGTTAGCGACCGACAATGAGCAGTTCTTC
TRBV27	TRBJ1-4	-	-	CASRGQNEKLFF	TGTGCCAGCAGGGGCCAGAATGAAAAACTGTTTTTT
TRBV19	TRBJ1-2	once	-	CASSARITGNYGYTF	TGTGCCAGTAGTGCACGTATCACAGGGAACTATGGCTACACCTTC
TRBV10-2	TRBJ1-2	-	-	CASSESTGYGYTF	TGCGCCAGCAGTGAGTCGACAGGCTATGGCTACACCTTC
TRBV6-5	TRBJ2-1	-	TRBD1	CASSSTGGVPNEQFF	TGTGCCAGCAGTTCAACAGGGGGCGTCCCGAATGAGCAGTTCTTC
TRBV7-9	TRBJ2-7	-	TRBD2	CASSSPGTSGTYEQYF	TGTGCCAGCAGCTCGCCCGGGACTAGCGGGACCTACGAGCAGTACTTC
TRBV5-5	TRBJ2-2	once	TRBD2	CASSLAWQAGTGELFF	TGTGCCAGCAGCTTGGCATGGCAAGCGGGGACCGGGGAGCTGTTTTTT
TRBV20-1	TRBJ1-1	-	-	CSAKTPTEAFF	TGCAGTGCTAAAACTCCCACTGAAGCTTTCTTT
TRBV27	TRBJ2-3	once	TRBD2	CASSLRGSPSGSTDTQYF	TGTGCCAGCAGTTTAAGAGGGAGTCCTAGCGGAAGCACAGATACGCAGTATTTT